This TCR beta chain was sequenced during a study of blood T cell repertoires in COVID-19. The germline V gene has CDR1 SGHTS and CDR2 YDEGEE. V was trimmed by 3 bases and J by 7 bases, leaving 16 bases between them. The CDR3 has 14 residues. The repertoire was sequenced with immunoSEQ multiplex PCR; TCRdb's copy has only in-frame clones and lacks some. Of some 270,000 clones in the sample, about 87% were seen once. The chain carries TRBV5-8 and TRBJ1-1, with D uncertain. Sequencing used PBMCs or T cells enriched from blood (not recorded which). This clonotype was sampled from a woman in her thirties with acute COVID-19. The CDR3 reads CASSYWATENEAFF. For the CDR3, the DNA is TGTGCCAGCAGCTATTGGGCCACCGAAAATGAAGCTTTCTTT.